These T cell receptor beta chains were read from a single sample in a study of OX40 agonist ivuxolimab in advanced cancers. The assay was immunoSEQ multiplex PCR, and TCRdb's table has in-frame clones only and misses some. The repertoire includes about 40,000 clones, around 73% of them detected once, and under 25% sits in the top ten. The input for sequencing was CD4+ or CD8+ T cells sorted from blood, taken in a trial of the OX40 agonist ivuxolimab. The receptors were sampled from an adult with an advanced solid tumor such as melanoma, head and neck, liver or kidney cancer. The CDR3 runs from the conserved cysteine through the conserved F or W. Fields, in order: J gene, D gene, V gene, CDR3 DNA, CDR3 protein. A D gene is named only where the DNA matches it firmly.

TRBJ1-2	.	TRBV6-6	TGTGCCAGCAGCCCCCAGGGGACCGGAGGCTACACCTTC	CASSPQGTGGYTF
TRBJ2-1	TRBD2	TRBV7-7	TGTGCCAGCAGCCCTGGACTAGCGACTAGGCCTGAGCAGTTCTTC	CASSPGLATRPEQFF
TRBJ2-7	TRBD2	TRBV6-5	TGTGCCAGCAGTTCGGCGGCTGGTAGCGGGAGCTACGAGCAGTACTTC	CASSSAAGSGSYEQYF
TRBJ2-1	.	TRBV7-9	TGTGCCAGCAGCTTTGACCCGTACAATGAGCAGTTCTTC	CASSFDPYNEQFF
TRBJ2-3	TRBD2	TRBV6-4	TGTGCCAGCAGCCGACCGGACAGCAAAAGACTAGCGGGAGGGCCGGATACGCAGTATTTT	CASSRPDSKRLAGGPDTQYF
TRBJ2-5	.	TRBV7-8	TGTGCCAGCAGCCCTAGGGGGAGGGGCGGGTCGTCTGAGACCCGGTACTTC	CASSPRGRGGSSETRYF
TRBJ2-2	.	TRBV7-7	TGTGCCAGCAGCCGCGACGTCACCGGGGAGCTGTTTTTT	CASSRDVTGELFF
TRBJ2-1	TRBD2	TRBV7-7	TGTGCCAGCAGCCTACTAGCGGGGGGGAACAATGAGCAGTTCTTC	CASSLLAGGNNEQFF
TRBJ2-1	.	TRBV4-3	TGCGCCAGCAGCCAAGTGTGGCAGGGGCGGGATGAGCAGTTCTTC	CASSQVWQGRDEQFF
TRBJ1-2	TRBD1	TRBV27	TGTGCCAGCAGTTTGAACCCAGAAGACAGGGTACGGGTGGGTGTAGGGGGCTACACCTTC	CASSLNPEDRVRVGVGGYTF
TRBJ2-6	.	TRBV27	TGTGCCAGCAGCTCCCTAATCACGGGGTATGGGGCCAACGTCCTGACTTTC	CASSSLITGYGANVLTF
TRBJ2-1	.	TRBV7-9	TGTGCCAGCAGCTTGTCTTACGGGGGCTTCTCCTACAATGAGCAGTTCTTC	CASSLSYGGFSYNEQFF
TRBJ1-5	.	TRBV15	TGTGCCACCTCCGAGCCGGGACACCGTAATCAGCCCCAGCATTTT	CATSEPGHRNQPQHF
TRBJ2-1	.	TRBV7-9	TGTGCCAGCAGCTGGATCAACAATGAGCAGTTCTTC	CASSWINNEQFF